The 10 T cell receptor beta chains below all came from one sample that was sequenced in a study of blood T cells in healthy people across ages. Sample-barcoded 5' priming and a J-beta primer mix drove a second PCR of 7 to 11 cycles. One entry per CDR3 protein results from TCRdb running MiXCR on the 5' RACE reads. The table lists roughly 1.4 million distinct CDR3 sequences, almost 60% of them singletons. The sequenced sample was blood. The receptors were gathered from a man aged 18 to 29 in good health.

The CDR3 sequence: CATSRAESYEQYF. For the CDR3, the DNA is TGTGCCACCAGCAGAGCGGAATCCTACGAGCAGTACTTC. The chain recombines TRBV15 with TRBJ2-7, with D hard to call. Trimming removed 1 base from V and 1 base from J, with 5 bases in between. This CDR3 is 13 amino acids long. In germline, CDR1 is LNHNV, CDR2 YYDKDF (reference sequence).

This chain uses TRBV18 with TRBJ2-5; D might be TRBD1 (6 bases). The CDR3 contains 14 residues. Germline CDR1 and CDR2: KGHSH and LQKENI. V lost 0 bases, J lost 2 bases, and 7 bases lay in between. The DNA for the CDR3 is TGTGCCAGCTCACCACCGGACAGACAAGAGACCCAGTACTTC. Encoded protein: CASSPPDRQETQYF.

V usage is TRBV20-1 and J usage is TRBJ1-5; D is unclear. Germline CDR1 is DFQATT and CDR2 is SNEGSKA (reference sequence). V was clipped by 3 bases and J by 1 base, with 4 bases between them. There are 12 residues in the CDR3. The CDR3 region has the DNA TGCAGTGCTAGTAACAGCAATCAGCCCCAGCATTTT. Translating it yields CSASNSNQPQHF.

The chain uses TRBV18 and TRBJ2-2, with D maybe TRBD2 (5 bases). V was shortened by 3 bases and J by 0 bases, with 14 bases between the two germline ends. Germline assignment: CDR1 KGHSH and CDR2 LQKENI. The CDR3 is 17 residues long. CDR3 nucleotides: TGTGCCAGCTCACCCATCCCAGAGCGGACGAACACCGGGGAGCTGTTTTTT. It specifies CASSPIPERTNTGELFF. The complete variable domain, with remaining parts taken from reference TRBV18 and TRBJ2-2, reads NAGVMQNPRHLVRRRGQEARLRCSPMKGHSHVYWYRQLPEEGLKFMVYLQKENIIDESGMPKERFSAEFPKEGPSILRIQQVVRGDSAAYFCASSPIPERTNTGELFFGEGSRLTVL.

The chain couples TRBV5-5 to TRBJ1-1; D unresolved. Germline V CDR1 and CDR2: SGHKS, YYEKEE (reference sequence). V was clipped by 5 bases and J by 1 base, with 9 bases between them. The CDR3 has 13 residues. CDR3 coding DNA: TGTGCCAGCAGACGTGCCCCGAACACTGAAGCTTTCTTT. Residues: CASRRAPNTEAFF.

J is TRBJ1-2 and V is TRBV2, with D possibly TRBD1 on 6 matching bases. This CDR3 contains 13 residues. The germline V and J ends were trimmed by 9 bases and 5 bases, with 16 bases remaining between them. Germline lookup yields CDR1 SNHLY and CDR2 FYNNEI. The CDR3 nucleotides read TGTGCCAGGGGTGGGGCAGGGGAGTATGGCTACACCTTC. The encoded protein is CARGGAGEYGYTF.

The chain joins TRBV6-1 to TRBJ2-7; D possibly corresponds to TRBD1 (6 bases). Germline V lookup: CDR1 MNHNS, CDR2 SASEGT. The length of the CDR3 is 13 residues. Trimming pared 8 bases from V and 5 bases from J, leaving 16 bases between. CDR3 residues: CASDLGRGDEQYF. The CDR3 bases are TGTGCCAGCGATCTGGGCAGGGGCGACGAGCAGTACTTC.

This chain links TRBV6-1 with TRBJ2-1; 9 nucleotides align to TRBD1. Germline V gene data show CDR1 as MNHNS and CDR2 as SASEGT. The CDR3 runs to 13 residues. The CDR3 protein is CGAGTGNNNEQFF. In DNA form, the CDR3 reads TGTGGGGCCGGGACAGGGAACAACAATGAGCAGTTCTTC.

The chain joins TRBV9 to TRBJ1-2; possible D gene TRBD1, 5 bases. Germline assignment: CDR1 SGDLS and CDR2 YYNGEE. This CDR3 spans 13 amino acids. The ends were cut back, 3 bases at V and 6 bases at J, with 12 bases in the middle. CDR3 residues: CASSAGGADGYTF. CDR3 bases: TGTGCCAGCAGCGCCGGGGGAGCAGATGGCTACACCTTC. The variable domain in full, with the rest retrieved from reference TRBV9 and TRBJ1-2, is DSGVTQTPKHLITATGQRVTLRCSPRSGDLSVYWYQQSLDQGLQFLIQYYNGEERAKGNILERFSAQQFPDLHSELNLSSLELGDSALYFCASSAGGADGYTFGSGTRLTVV.

This sequence joins TRBV21-1 and TRBJ2-3; the table names TRBD1, a call not compared with the DNA. TRBV21-1 is a recognized pseudogene. The CDR3 totals 18 residues. CDR3 coding DNA: TGTGCCAGCAGCAAATCCGAACGGACAGGGGACCTCACAGATACGCAGTATTTT. It codes for CASSKSERTGDLTDTQYF.